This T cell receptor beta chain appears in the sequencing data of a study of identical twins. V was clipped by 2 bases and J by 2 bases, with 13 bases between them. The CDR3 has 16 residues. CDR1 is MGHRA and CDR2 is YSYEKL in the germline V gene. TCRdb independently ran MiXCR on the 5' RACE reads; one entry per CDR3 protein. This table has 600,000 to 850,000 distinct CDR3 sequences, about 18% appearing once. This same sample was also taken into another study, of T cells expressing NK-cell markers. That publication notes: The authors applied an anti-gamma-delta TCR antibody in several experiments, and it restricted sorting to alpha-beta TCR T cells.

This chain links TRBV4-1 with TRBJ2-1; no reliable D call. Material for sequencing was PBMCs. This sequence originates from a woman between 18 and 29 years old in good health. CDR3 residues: CASSQPVVAAYNEQFF. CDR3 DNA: TGCGCCAGCAGCCAACCTGTGGTGGCGGCCTACAATGAGCAGTTCTTC.